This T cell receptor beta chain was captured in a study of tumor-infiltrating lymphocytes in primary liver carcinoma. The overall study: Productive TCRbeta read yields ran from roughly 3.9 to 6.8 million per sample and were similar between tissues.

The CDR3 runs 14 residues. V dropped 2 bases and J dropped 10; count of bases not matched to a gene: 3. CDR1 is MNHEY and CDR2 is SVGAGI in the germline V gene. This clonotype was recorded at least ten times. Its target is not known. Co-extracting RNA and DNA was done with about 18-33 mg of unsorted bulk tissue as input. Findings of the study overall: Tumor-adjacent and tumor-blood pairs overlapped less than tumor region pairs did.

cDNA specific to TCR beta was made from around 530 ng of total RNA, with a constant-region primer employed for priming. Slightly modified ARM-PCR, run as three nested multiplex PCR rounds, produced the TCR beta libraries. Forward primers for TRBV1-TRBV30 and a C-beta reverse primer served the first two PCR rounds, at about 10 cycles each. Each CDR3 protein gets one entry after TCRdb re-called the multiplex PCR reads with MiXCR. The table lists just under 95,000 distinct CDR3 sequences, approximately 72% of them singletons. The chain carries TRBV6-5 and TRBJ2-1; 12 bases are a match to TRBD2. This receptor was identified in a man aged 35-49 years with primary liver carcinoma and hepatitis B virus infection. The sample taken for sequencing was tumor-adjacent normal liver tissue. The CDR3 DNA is TGTGCCAGCAGTTACCGACTAGCGGGAGAAGAGCAGTTCTTC. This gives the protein CASSYRLAGEEQFF.